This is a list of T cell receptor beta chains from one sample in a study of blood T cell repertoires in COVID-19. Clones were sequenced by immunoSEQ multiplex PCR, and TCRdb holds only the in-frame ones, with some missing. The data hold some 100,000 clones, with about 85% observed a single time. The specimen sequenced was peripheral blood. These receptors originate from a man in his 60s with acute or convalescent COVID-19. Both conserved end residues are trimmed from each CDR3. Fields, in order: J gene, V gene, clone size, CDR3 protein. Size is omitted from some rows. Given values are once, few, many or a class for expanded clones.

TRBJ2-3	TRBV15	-	ATSRGNSGGTDTQY
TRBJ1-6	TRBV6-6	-	ASRTHRGGSPLH
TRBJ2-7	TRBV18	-	ASSPPRGQGTYEQY
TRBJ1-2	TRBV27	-	ASRPMGQGLYYGYT
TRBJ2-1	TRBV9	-	ASSQSGTSGRGEQF
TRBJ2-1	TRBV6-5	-	ASSSLSGSSYNEQF
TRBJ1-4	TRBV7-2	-	ASSFGQGGGPTNEKLF
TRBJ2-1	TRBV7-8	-	ASSLVPSGSSYNEQF
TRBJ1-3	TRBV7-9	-	ASSLAPYTIY
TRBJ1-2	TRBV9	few	ASSVARATGYGYT
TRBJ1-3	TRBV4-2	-	ASSQDRGDTIY
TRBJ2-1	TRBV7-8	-	ASSLPGTSGGLGSYNEQF
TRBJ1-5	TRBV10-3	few	AISQGSNQPQH
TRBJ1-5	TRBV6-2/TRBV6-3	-	ASSMTTGGSPRGNQPQH
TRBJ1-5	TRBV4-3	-	ASSQDHEGVNQPQH
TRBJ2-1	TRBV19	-	ASSTLAGYGGEQF
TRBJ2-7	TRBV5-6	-	ASSLSGPISYEQY
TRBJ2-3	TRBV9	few	ASSVSGGSTDTQY
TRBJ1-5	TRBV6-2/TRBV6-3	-	ASSYSLPRGSNQPQH
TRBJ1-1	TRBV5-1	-	ASSSDRLNTEAF
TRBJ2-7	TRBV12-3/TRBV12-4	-	ASSLAGSYEQY
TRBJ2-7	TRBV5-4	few	ASSGSGNYEQY
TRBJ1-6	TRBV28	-	ASSSGNSPLH
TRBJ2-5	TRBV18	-	ASSPTSGEQETQY
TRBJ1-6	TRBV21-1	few	ASSKDVERGGWNSPLH
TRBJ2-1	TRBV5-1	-	ASRGTGGNSYNEQF
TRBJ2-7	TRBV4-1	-	ASSQDLDRRGRLAEGYEQY
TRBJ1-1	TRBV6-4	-	ASSEKGGSTEAF
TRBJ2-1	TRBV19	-	ASSPSEAGEQF
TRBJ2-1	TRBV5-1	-	ASRVSSYNEQF
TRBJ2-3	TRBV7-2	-	ASSLRSGGTDTQY
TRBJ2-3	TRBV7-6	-	ASSLGLAGGTDTQY
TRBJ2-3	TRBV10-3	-	AISESGSGRSPDTQY
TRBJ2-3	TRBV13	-	ASLPDSSTDTQY
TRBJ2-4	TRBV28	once	ASSFDWNADIQY
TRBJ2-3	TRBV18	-	ASSRALDTQY
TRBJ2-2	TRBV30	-	AWSGRGRSPNTGELF
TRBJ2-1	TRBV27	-	ASSRLTSGVGNEQF
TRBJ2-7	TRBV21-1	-	ASRGGGAYEQY
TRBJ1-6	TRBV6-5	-	ASSYSLQGGIPLH
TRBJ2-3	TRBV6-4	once	ASSDSGTSTDTQY
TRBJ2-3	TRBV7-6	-	ASSPWTGDNTQY
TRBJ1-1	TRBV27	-	ASRLGPGGRAF
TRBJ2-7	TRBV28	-	ASTYRDRPYEQY
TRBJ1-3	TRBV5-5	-	ASSLAEGGASGNTIY
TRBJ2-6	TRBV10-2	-	ASRTDSQANVLT
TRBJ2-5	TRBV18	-	ASSSDPGLGGTQY
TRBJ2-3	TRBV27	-	ASSTGTATDTQY
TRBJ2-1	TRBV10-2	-	ASRGTGYNEQF
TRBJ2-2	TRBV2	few	AGGGSATGELF
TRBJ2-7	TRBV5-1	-	ASSLALVQAPI
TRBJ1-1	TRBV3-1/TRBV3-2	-	ASSTTLDTEAF
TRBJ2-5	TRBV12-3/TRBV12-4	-	ASSLARETQY
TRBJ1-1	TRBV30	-	AWSLGQGVSEAF